This entry describes one TCR beta chain. The target of this receptor is not known. Base-call qualities are not available, and no considerably larger clone is one nucleotide away. This record comes from a study of T-cell reconstitution after alpha-beta-depleted transplantation in children listed by TCRdb under 2016. About the study as a whole: Using TCR repertoire profiling, the study followed T-cell immune reconstitution in a quantitative way in children after TCRalphabeta/CD19-depleted allogeneic hematopoietic cell transplantation.

Library construction relied on PCR. Sequencing relied on an Illumina HiSeq 2500. Molecular barcoding was employed in the preparation of TCR libraries, with unique molecular identifiers being used to normalize TCRbeta repertoire quantification. TCRdb ran its own pipeline on the public reads, namely fastp trimming at Q25 and MiXCR clone calling, and kept in-frame beta chains. For every CDR3 protein sequence, its rows merge into one entry that carries the most common genes and DNA. This sample has some 550,000 distinct CDR3 sequences in its table, and around 20% of those were observed once. The top ten constitute 3.3% of the sample. The CDR3 starts with the cysteine, ends with the phenylalanine, and has 13 residues. The DNA shown is the 39-base CDR3, in frame from base 1. CDR1 and CDR2 are read off the germline V gene (reference sequence) as SEHNR and FQNEAQ. The V end loses 4 bases and the J end loses 5 bases, and a stretch of 12 bases separates them.

This specimen was PBMCs from the stem cell graft donor, taken from the stem cell graft. The source of this sequence is a human donor who donated a stem cell graft to a child with acute lymphoblastic leukemia. The chain uses TRBV7-9 and TRBJ2-7; the D region possibly corresponds to TRBD1 (5 bases align). In nucleotide form, the sequence is TGTGCCAGCAGCTCCGACAGCGCCCACGAGCAGTACTTC. Its protein reads: CASSSDSAHEQYF.